The 24 T cell receptor beta chains presented below share a single source sample, sequenced in a study of Ad26.COV2.S vaccination and SARS-CoV-2 variants. Treatment given: some 19 received Ad26.COV2.S at low or high dose, single or two shots; 5 received placebo; per-sample allocation not given. Sampling was performed 63 days after the first vaccine or placebo injection. The protocol was immunoSEQ multiplex PCR, while the TCRdb copy is restricted to in-frame clones and leaves out a portion. The sample records 300,000 to 400,000 clones, 65% to 90% being singletons. Sample: peripheral blood, taken in a trial of Ad26.COV2.S vaccine versus placebo. The receptors derive from a person aged 18-65 years who received the Ad26.COV2.S COVID-19 vaccine or a placebo.

The chain employs TRBV7-9 and TRBJ2-1; the D gene is possibly TRBD1 (6 bases). The CDR3 loop spans 15 amino acids. The V end was cut by 4 bases, the J end by 3 bases, with 13 bases between. Germline CDR1 reads SEHNR; CDR2 reads FQNEAQ (reference sequence). The CDR3 protein is CASSSDQGIYNEQFF. CDR3 coding DNA: TGTGCCAGCAGCTCCGATCAGGGGATCTACAATGAGCAGTTCTTC.

This chain joins TRBV7-6 and TRBJ2-1, with D perhaps TRBD1 (5 bases). Germline V gene lookup returns CDR1 SGHVS and CDR2 FNYEAQ. This CDR3 has 14 residues. V lost 2 bases, J lost 8 bases, and 13 bases lay in between. Here the CDR3 reads CASSLQGDVYEQFF. The DNA of the CDR3 is TGTGCCAGCAGCTTACAGGGTGATGTGTATGAGCAGTTCTTC.

CDR3 sequence (DNA): TGCGCCAGCAGCCCATTATTTAGCGGGGATTCAGATACGCAGTATTTT. Its protein product is CASSPLFSGDSDTQYF. The rearrangement joins TRBV4-1 to TRBJ2-3; 8 bases line up with TRBD2. CDR3 length: 16 amino acids. Germline loops: CDR1 MGHRA, CDR2 YSYEKL. The V and J ends lost 4 bases and 4 bases, in that order; junction bases with no gene match: 10.

CDR3 DNA sequence: TGTGCCAGCAGCTTTGGACAGGGTGGGGAAAAACTGTTTTTT. Protein: CASSFGQGGEKLFF. The chain recombines TRBV7-9 with TRBJ1-4; 8 bases align to TRBD1. The CDR3 runs to 14 residues. V dropped 3 bases and J dropped 8; count of bases not matched to a gene: 5. Germline V lookup: CDR1 SEHNR, CDR2 FQNEAQ (reference sequence).

This sequence joins TRBV11-2 and TRBJ1-5; weak D call: TRBD1 (5 bases). Germline V CDR1 and CDR2: SGHAT, FQNNGV. This CDR3 is built from 15 residues. Trimming removed 0 bases at V and 7 bases at J, with 13 bases between. CDR3 coding DNA: TGTGCCAGCAGCTTAGATCCTGGGGGATACCAGCCCCAGCATTTT. It yields the protein CASSLDPGGYQPQHF.

The chain recombines TRBV7-2 with TRBJ2-1, with 10 bases identical to TRBD2. CDR1 is SGHTA and CDR2 is FQGNSA in the germline V gene. The CDR3 has 14 residues. The J segment lost 4 bases and the V segment lost 5 bases, leaving 2 bases of the junction unmatched. As DNA, the CDR3 is TGTGCCAGCAGCGCTAGCGGGGGTTACAATGAGCAGTTCTTC. Its translation: CASSASGGYNEQFF.

Details on this clone: A read error may account for a junction end that differs from germline. The chain joins TRBV28 to TRBJ1-2; D might be TRBD1 (5 bases). From germline, CDR1 is MDHEN and CDR2 SYDVKM. The CDR3 runs 12 residues. The CDR3 region has the DNA TGTGCCAGCAGTTTGCTTGAGGCGGGACTCTTCTTC. It yields the protein CASSLLEAGLFF.

This chain joins TRBV24-1 and TRBJ2-7; the match to TRBD2 covers 7 bases. CDR1 KGHDR and CDR2 SFDVKD come from the germline V gene. Unmatched junction bases numbered 16, after V lost 9 bases and J lost 6 bases. The CDR3 covers 15 residues. This CDR3 is CATSRATGDYGEQYF. DNA for the CDR3: TGTGCCACCTCGAGGGCCACCGGGGACTACGGCGAGCAGTACTTC.

This rearrangement joins TRBV2 to TRBJ2-3; D may be TRBD2 (7 bases). This CDR3 is built from 15 residues. The V end was cut by 7 bases, the J end by 6 bases, with 20 bases between. Germline V gives CDR1 SNHLY, CDR2 FYNNEI. DNA of the CDR3: TGTGCCAGCACGGTCGGGGGGCCGAAGGGCGATACGCAGTATTTT. Translated: CASTVGGPKGDTQYF. Based on the CDR3 plus reference TRBV2 and TRBJ2-3, the full variable domain is EPEVTQTPSHQVTQMGQEVILRCVPISNHLYFYWYRQILGQKVEFLVSFYNNEISEKSEIFDDQFSVERPDGSNFTLKIRSTKLEDSAMYFCASTVGGPKGDTQYFGPGTRLTVL.

This clone occurred a few times. The V and J genes are TRBV2 and TRBJ1-2; 7 nucleotides align to TRBD1. The length of the CDR3 is 15 residues. The germline V gene encodes CDR1 SNHLY and CDR2 FYNNEI. Losses at the gene ends were 4 bases for V and 0 bases for J; bases not matched to a gene: 5. Here the CDR3 reads CASSGQGLANYGYTF. The CDR3 DNA is TGTGCCAGCAGTGGACAGGGTTTAGCTAACTATGGCTACACCTTC.

The chain carries TRBV4-3 and TRBJ1-2; 10 bases are shared with TRBD1. The CDR3 length is 16 residues. Germline V gives CDR1 LGHNA, CDR2 YSLEER. The V segment lost 1 base and the J segment 0 bases; nucleotides outside the gene matches: 2. Here the CDR3 reads CASSQGQGASNYGYTF. The DNA of the CDR3 is TGCGCCAGCAGCCAAGGACAGGGGGCTTCTAACTATGGCTACACCTTC.

The chain combines TRBV28 with TRBJ2-7; 7 positions agree with TRBD1. Per germline, CDR1 MDHEN and CDR2 SYDVKM. V was clipped by 5 bases and J by 3 bases; unmatched bases: 4. The CDR3 consists of 13 residues. CDR3 DNA: TGTGCCAGCAGTACCGGGACAGTCTACGAGCAGTACTTC. Translating gives CASSTGTVYEQYF.

V and J are TRBV7-2 and TRBJ2-1, with 13 bases that match TRBD2. The CDR3 length is 15 residues. V trimming: 7 bases; J trimming: 4 bases; junction bases outside the gene matches: 4. Germline-derived CDR1 and CDR2 are SGHTA and FQGNSA. The CDR3, as DNA: TGTGCCAGCACCCCGACTAGCGGGAGGTACAATGAGCAGTTCTTC. Residues: CASTPTSGRYNEQFF. The full variable domain, rest sourced from reference TRBV7-2 and TRBJ2-1, is GAGVSQSPSNKVTEKGKDVELRCDPISGHTALYWYRQSLGQGLEFLIYFQGNSAPDKSGLPSDRFSAERTGGSVSTLTIQRTQQEDSAVYLCASTPTSGRYNEQFFGPGTRLTVL.

The gene calls are TRBV4-1 and TRBJ1-1; 7 bases map to TRBD1. The V gene end was trimmed by 1 base and the J gene end by 4 bases; junction bases not matched to a gene: 6. CDR1 MGHRA and CDR2 YSYEKL come from the germline V gene. This CDR3 comprises 15 residues. CDR3 amino acids: CASSQVDRASTEAFF. For the CDR3, the DNA is TGCGCCAGCAGCCAAGTTGACAGGGCCAGCACTGAAGCTTTCTTT.

The chain employs TRBV9 and TRBJ2-2, with D maybe TRBD2 (6 bases). CDR1 and CDR2 from the germline V gene are SGDLS and YYNGEE. This CDR3 is 14 amino acids long. Between the trimmed V and J ends, which lost 3 bases and 4 bases, there was a span of 10 bases. The CDR3 sequence is CASSGWGGTGELFF. The DNA for the CDR3 is TGTGCCAGCAGCGGGTGGGGAGGCACCGGGGAGCTGTTTTTT. Complete variable domain (other parts from reference TRBV9 and TRBJ2-2): DSGVTQTPKHLITATGQRVTLRCSPRSGDLSVYWYQQSLDQGLQFLIQYYNGEERAKGNILERFSAQQFPDLHSELNLSSLELGDSALYFCASSGWGGTGELFFGEGSRLTVL.

The rearrangement joins TRBV7-6 to TRBJ2-1; TRBD2 is a possible D gene (7 bases). The CDR3 has 14 residues. CDR1 is SGHVS, CDR2 FNYEAQ, per germline. The V and J ends lost 4 bases and 7 bases respectively, with 14 bases between them. The chain's CDR3 is CASSSARGGNEQFF. The CDR3 DNA follows: TGTGCCAGCAGCTCGGCAAGGGGGGGAAATGAGCAGTTCTTC.

The chain is built from TRBV9 and TRBJ2-1; a weak D match, TRBD2 (5 bases). The CDR3 extends over 13 amino acids. The V end lost 4 bases, the J end lost 3 bases, and 8 bases lay between the germline ends. Per germline, CDR1 SGDLS and CDR2 YYNGEE. The CDR3 reads CASSSRGYNEQFF. The CDR3 nucleotides read TGTGCCAGCAGCTCCCGGGGCTACAATGAGCAGTTCTTC.

The chain carries TRBV19 and TRBJ2-1; D call uncertain. Germline V gene sequence: CDR1 LNHDA, CDR2 SQIVND (reference sequence). V was shortened by 4 bases and J by 9 bases, with 13 bases between the two germline ends. This CDR3 comprises 13 residues. The CDR3 loop is CASSTQPRTEQFF. CDR3 in DNA: TGTGCCAGTAGTACTCAGCCACGCACTGAGCAGTTCTTC.

This clone was seen only a few times. The chain uses TRBV19 and TRBJ1-1; the D gene is possibly TRBD1 (6 bases). The CDR3 extends over 15 amino acids. The germline CDR1 and CDR2 sequences are LNHDA and SQIVND (reference sequence). V was trimmed by 3 bases and J by 4 bases, leaving 15 bases between them. The CDR3 here is CASSIFGQQVTEAFF. Here the CDR3 DNA reads TGTGCCAGTAGTATCTTTGGACAGCAAGTCACTGAAGCTTTCTTT.

This clone appeared a few times. V usage is TRBV2 and J usage is TRBJ1-1; the D is unclear. The CDR3 consists of 10 residues. Trimming shortened V by 7 bases and J by 7 bases, and 7 bases separated the two germline ends. The V gene's germline CDR1 is SNHLY and CDR2 FYNNEI. As DNA, the CDR3 is TGTGCCAGCATTATGAATGAAGCTTTCTTT. Translation: CASIMNEAFF. The full variable domain, completed using reference TRBV2 and TRBJ1-1, is EPEVTQTPSHQVTQMGQEVILRCVPISNHLYFYWYRQILGQKVEFLVSFYNNEISEKSEIFDDQFSVERPDGSNFTLKIRSTKLEDSAMYFCASIMNEAFFGQGTRLTVV.

The chain is built from TRBV2 and TRBJ2-6; D is possibly TRBD2 (6 bases). The CDR3 consists of 13 residues. V was cut by 6 bases and J by 4 bases, with 7 bases left in between. The germline CDR1 and CDR2 sequences are SNHLY and FYNNEI. DNA of the CDR3: TGTGCCAGCAGCGCGGGGGGGGCCAACGTCCTGACTTTC. It is translated as CASSAGGANVLTF.

The chain employs TRBV9 and TRBJ1-2; the D gene is possibly TRBD1 (5 bases). The V gene lost 0 bases and the J gene lost 8 bases, with 17 bases spanning the gap. The CDR3 loop spans 15 amino acids. CDR1 and CDR2 from the germline V gene are SGDLS and YYNGEE. CDR3 loop: CASSVAGTLNGGYTF. CDR3 nucleotide sequence: TGTGCCAGCAGCGTAGCCGGGACCCTAAACGGAGGCTACACCTTC. Full variable domain (remainder filled in from reference TRBV9 and TRBJ1-2): DSGVTQTPKHLITATGQRVTLRCSPRSGDLSVYWYQQSLDQGLQFLIQYYNGEERAKGNILERFSAQQFPDLHSELNLSSLELGDSALYFCASSVAGTLNGGYTFGSGTRLTVV.

The chain has TRBV7-9 and TRBJ1-1; maybe TRBD1 (6 bases). The CDR3 has 14 residues. Germline CDR1 SEHNR, CDR2 FQNEAQ (reference sequence). V lost 3 bases and J 0 bases, leaving 8 bases between the germline ends. DNA for the CDR3: TGTGCCAGCAGCTTGGGGGCTGTGAACACTGAAGCTTTCTTT. Residues: CASSLGAVNTEAFF.

The chain combines TRBV14 with TRBJ2-1, with TRBD2 matching over 9 bases. Germline CDR1 and CDR2: SGHDN and FVKESK. The CDR3 has 17 amino acids. Trimming removed 3 bases from V and 3 bases from J; junction bases left unmatched: 9. The CDR3 region is CASSQLFRLAVYNEQFF. The CDR3, as DNA: TGTGCCAGCAGCCAGCTATTCCGACTAGCGGTCTACAATGAGCAGTTCTTC.